This TCR beta chain is drawn from a study of cytomegalovirus exposure and HLA in healthy donors. The PCR made use of 60 Vbeta and 13 Jbeta primers. Repertoires were generated with immunoSEQ multiplex PCR, while TCRdb's copy carries only in-frame clones and drops some. Its clone listing holds approximately 200,000 clones. Germline V lookup: CDR1 SGHAT, CDR2 FQNNGV. The CDR3 is 13 residues long. V was shortened by 7 bases and J by 0 bases, with 7 bases between the two germline ends. This chain uses TRBV11-2 with TRBJ1-3, with D unclear. This receptor was taken from a boy aged 5-17 years in good health and CMV-seronegative. Sequencing was carried out using PBMCs. CDR3 DNA: TGTGCCAGCACCACTAACTCTGGAAACACCATATATTTT. It translates to CASTTNSGNTIYF.